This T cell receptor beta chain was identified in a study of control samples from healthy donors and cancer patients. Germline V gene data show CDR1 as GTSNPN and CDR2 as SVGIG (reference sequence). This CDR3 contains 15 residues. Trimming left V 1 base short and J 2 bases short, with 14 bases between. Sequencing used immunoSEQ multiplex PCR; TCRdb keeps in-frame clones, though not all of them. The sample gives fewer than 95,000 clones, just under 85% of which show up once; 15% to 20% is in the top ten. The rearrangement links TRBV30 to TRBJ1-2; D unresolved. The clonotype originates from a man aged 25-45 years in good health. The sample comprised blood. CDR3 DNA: TGTGCCTGGAGTGACGCGATTTTGTTGAACTATGGCTACACCTTC. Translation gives CAWSDAILLNYGYTF.